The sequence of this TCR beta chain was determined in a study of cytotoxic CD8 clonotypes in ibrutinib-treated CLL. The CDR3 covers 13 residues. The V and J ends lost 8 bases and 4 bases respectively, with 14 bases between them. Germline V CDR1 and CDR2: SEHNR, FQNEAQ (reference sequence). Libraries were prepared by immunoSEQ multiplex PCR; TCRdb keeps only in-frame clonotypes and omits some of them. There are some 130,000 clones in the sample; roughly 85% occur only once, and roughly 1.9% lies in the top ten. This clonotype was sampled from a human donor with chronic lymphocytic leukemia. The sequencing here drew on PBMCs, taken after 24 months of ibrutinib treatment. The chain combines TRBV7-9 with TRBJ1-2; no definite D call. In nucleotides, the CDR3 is TGTGCCAGCTCCATAGGCGGAGCCTATGGCTACACCTTC. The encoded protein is CASSIGGAYGYTF.